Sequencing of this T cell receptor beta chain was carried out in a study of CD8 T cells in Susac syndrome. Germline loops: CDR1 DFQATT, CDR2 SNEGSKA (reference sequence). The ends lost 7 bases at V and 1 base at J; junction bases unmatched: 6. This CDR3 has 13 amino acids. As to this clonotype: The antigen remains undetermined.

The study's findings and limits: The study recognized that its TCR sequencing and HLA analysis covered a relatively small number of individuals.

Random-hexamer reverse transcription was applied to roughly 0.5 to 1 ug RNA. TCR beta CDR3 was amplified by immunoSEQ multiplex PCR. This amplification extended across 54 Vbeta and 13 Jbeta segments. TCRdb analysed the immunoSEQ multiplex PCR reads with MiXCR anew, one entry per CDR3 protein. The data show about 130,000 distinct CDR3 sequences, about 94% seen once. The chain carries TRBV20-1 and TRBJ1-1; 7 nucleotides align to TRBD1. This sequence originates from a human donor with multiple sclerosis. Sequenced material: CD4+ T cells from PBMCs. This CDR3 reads CSGIRQGNTEAFF. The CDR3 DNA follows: TGCAGTGGAATACGACAGGGGAACACTGAAGCTTTCTTT.